Included here is one TCR beta chain sequence, with context. As yet, its antigen is unknown. These data are taken from a study of T cells in Graves' hyperthyroidism and ophthalmopathy. Study findings and constraints: Blood held most thyroid clonotypes expanded above 0.001 frequency.

With V trimmed by 7 bases and J by 3 bases, 6 bases remained unmatched. The CDR3 runs to 15 residues. Authors of the study amplified TCR beta CDR3 regions from RNA transcripts. TCR CDR3 regions were first amplified by RT-PCR with HTBI primers. One entry per CDR3 protein, called by TCRdb with MiXCR from the multiplex PCR reads. The sample has 600,000 to 900,000 distinct CDR3 sequences, around 17% seen once. Graves' hyperthyroidism is called stable when ophthalmopathy does not progress within 18 months. Among the patients, aged 18 to 65, hyperthyroidism was newly diagnosed and had lasted under 2 months. Each diagnosis was grounded in clinical symptoms, serum thyroxine and TRAb, thyroid ultrasound, and orbital computed tomography.

This receptor was taken from a man aged 18 to 29 with Graves' hyperthyroidism. Sequencing used blood. J is TRBJ2-1 and V is TRBV12-3 or TRBV12-4, with 10 bases lining up with TRBD1. CDR3 amino acids: CASKLTGGFYNEQFF. DNA of the CDR3: TGTGCCAGCAAACTGACAGGGGGCTTCTACAATGAGCAGTTCTTC.